These 11 T cell receptor beta chains were sequenced from one sample in a study of shared clonotypes between healthy human individuals (dated by TCRdb to 2019 to 2021). The library was built by means of the immunoSEQ multiplex PCR assay. The clones in this table, taken by TCRdb from immuneACCESS, are in-frame only. Not every clone is retained; where verified, under half of the shortfall comes from an unresolved V gene, and the cause of the rest is unknown. The sample table records millions of clones; roughly 95% of these occur just once. The ten largest clones add up to 1% to 1.3% of the sample. For the CD8 naive samples, CD45RO-negative cells were positively selected for CCR7, yielding a CD45RA+CCR7+ population from which TemRA cells were excluded. Material for sequencing was naive CD8+ T cells sorted from blood. What the cell subset or site label conveys for this sample: CD45RA+CCR7+. The receptors here all came from a young man in good health.

The chain combines TRBV6-6 with TRBJ2-5, with 12 bases that match TRBD2. In germline, CDR1 is MNHNY, CDR2 SVGAGI (reference sequence). The CDR3 length is 16 residues. V trimming: 5 bases; J trimming: 1 base; junction bases outside the gene matches: 5. The CDR3 nucleotides are TGTGCCAGCAGTCGGACTAGCGGGAACTTCCAAGAGACCCAGTACTTC. As protein: CASSRTSGNFQETQYF.

The CDR3 loop reads CASSPSATETQYF. Here the CDR3 DNA reads TGTGCCAGCAGCCCTTCGGCCACGGAGACCCAGTACTTC. The rearrangement links TRBV5-4 to TRBJ2-5; unclear D gene. V shed 4 bases and J shed 5 bases, with 12 bases lying between them. Germline CDR1 reads SGHNT; CDR2 reads YYREEE (reference sequence). The length of the CDR3 is 13 residues. Drawing the rest from reference TRBV5-4 and TRBJ2-5, the complete variable domain is ETGVTQSPTHLIKTRGQQVTLRCSSQSGHNTVSWYQQALGQGPQFIFQYYREEENGRGNFPPRFSGLQFPNYSSELNVNALELDDSALYLCASSPSATETQYFGPGTRLLVL.

The chain links TRBV4-1 to TRBJ2-1; possible D gene TRBD1, 6 bases. V lost 5 bases and J lost 2, with 13 bases in between. This CDR3 comprises 15 residues. Germline V gives CDR1 MGHRA, CDR2 YSYEKL. The CDR3 DNA reads as TGCGCCAGCAGCGTAGACAGGTTCCCCTACAATGAGCAGTTCTTC. This encodes CASSVDRFPYNEQFF.

In this sample, this clone turned up a few times. The J gene is TRBJ1-1, the V gene TRBV30; no reliable D call. V was pared by 3 bases and J by 5 bases, with 13 bases between. The germline V gene has CDR1 GTSNPN and CDR2 SVGIG (reference sequence). The CDR3 is 13 amino acids. CDR3 nucleotides: TGTGCCTGGAGCCTGGGAGGAGCGACTGAAGCTTTCTTT. Protein sequence: CAWSLGGATEAFF.

The genes are TRBV4-1 and TRBJ1-5; TRBD1 is a possible D gene (5 bases). Trimming cost V 3 bases and J 2 bases, with 14 bases left between them. Per germline, CDR1 MGHRA and CDR2 YSYEKL. The CDR3 contains 16 residues. The chain's CDR3 is CASSQLLWGGNQPQHF. The CDR3 DNA sequence: TGCGCCAGCAGCCAGTTATTATGGGGCGGCAATCAGCCCCAGCATTTT.

J is TRBJ2-7 and V is TRBV30; TRBD1 agrees at 9 bases. V lost 5 bases, J lost 3 bases, and 8 bases stayed unmatched. Germline CDR1 and CDR2: GTSNPN and SVGIG (reference sequence). This CDR3 comprises 14 residues. As DNA, the CDR3 is TGTGCCTGGGACAGGACAGGGGAGAGCTACGAGCAGTACTTC. Protein sequence: CAWDRTGESYEQYF.

Regarding this clone: Other DNA variants within this sample encode the same CDR3. The rearrangement links TRBV27 to TRBJ2-5; tentative D call: TRBD1 (5 bases). Germline assignment: CDR1 MNHEY and CDR2 SMNVEV (reference sequence). CDR3 size: 13 residues. V dropped 3 bases and J dropped 1 base, with 6 bases sitting between them. The CDR3 loop is CASSLTVQETQYF. The CDR3 DNA reads TGTGCCAGCAGTTTGACAGTCCAAGAGACCCAGTACTTC.

This clone was seen only once. The gene calls are TRBV27 and TRBJ2-2; either TRBD1 or TRBD2 may supply D (5 bases each). The CDR3 totals 15 residues. Per germline, CDR1 MNHEY and CDR2 SMNVEV (reference sequence). The germline V and J ends were trimmed by 4 bases and 5 bases, with 14 bases remaining between them. Here the CDR3 reads CASSSGGLATGELFF. CDR3 bases: TGTGCCAGCAGTTCTGGGGGTCTAGCTACCGGGGAGCTGTTTTTT.

V and J are TRBV6-1 and TRBJ2-7, with unresolved D. This CDR3 has 13 amino acids. Trimming left V 4 bases short and J 4 bases short, with 11 bases between. Germline CDR1 is MNHNS and CDR2 is SASEGT. In DNA form, the CDR3 reads TGTGCCAGCAGTGCAGGCGCTCCTTACGAGCAGTACTTC. As protein: CASSAGAPYEQYF.

CDR3 in amino acids: CASSFPPHWQGVNTEAFF. CDR3 bases: TGTGCCAGCAGCTTTCCCCCCCATTGGCAGGGGGTGAACACTGAAGCTTTCTTT. V gene TRBV7-9 combines with J gene TRBJ1-1, with TRBD1 matching over 7 bases. The CDR3 sequence is 18 residues long. Germline CDR1 is SEHNR and CDR2 is FQNEAQ (reference sequence). V lost 3 bases, J lost 0 bases, and 13 bases stayed unmatched.

The chain joins TRBV5-4 to TRBJ1-4; a possible D gene is TRBD1 (6 bases). CDR3 size: 15 residues. The germline CDR1 and CDR2 sequences are SGHNT and YYREEE (reference sequence). V was cut by 5 bases and J by 2 bases, with 13 bases left in between. This CDR3 reads CASSSRGGTNEKLFF. The CDR3 DNA reads TGTGCCAGCAGTTCCAGGGGAGGGACTAATGAAAAACTGTTTTTT.